The present entry profiles one T cell receptor (beta chain) with its context. Antigen unknown. The CDR3 is 14 residues long. V lost 2 bases to trimming and J lost 0 bases, with 7 bases between them. Unique molecular identifiers featured in each of the TCR beta cDNA libraries. The authors obtained roughly 0.5 million cDNA molecules from roughly 1.1 to 9.2 million T cells. A single record per CDR3 protein comes from TCRdb applying MiXCR to the PCR reads. The sample has roughly 540,000 distinct CDR3 sequences; around 36% are singletons. The sample originates from a study of post-analysis software for immune sequencing data. Study context: Relapsing-remitting, secondary progressive and progressive-relapsing courses of multiple sclerosis were included. Overall study findings and caveats: When compared against controls, multiple sclerosis patients showed significantly lower normalized Chao1 diversity. There were about five TRBV segments more frequent in patients than controls, and TRBV5-6, TRBV5-1 and TRBV20-1 were among them.

The sequenced sample was blood. The rearrangement uses TRBV12-3 or TRBV12-4 and TRBJ1-1; D is undetermined. The sequence derives from a girl under 18 with multiple sclerosis. CDR3 region: CASSLLAVNTEAFF. The DNA for the CDR3 is TGTGCCAGCAGTTTACTAGCAGTGAACACTGAAGCTTTCTTT.